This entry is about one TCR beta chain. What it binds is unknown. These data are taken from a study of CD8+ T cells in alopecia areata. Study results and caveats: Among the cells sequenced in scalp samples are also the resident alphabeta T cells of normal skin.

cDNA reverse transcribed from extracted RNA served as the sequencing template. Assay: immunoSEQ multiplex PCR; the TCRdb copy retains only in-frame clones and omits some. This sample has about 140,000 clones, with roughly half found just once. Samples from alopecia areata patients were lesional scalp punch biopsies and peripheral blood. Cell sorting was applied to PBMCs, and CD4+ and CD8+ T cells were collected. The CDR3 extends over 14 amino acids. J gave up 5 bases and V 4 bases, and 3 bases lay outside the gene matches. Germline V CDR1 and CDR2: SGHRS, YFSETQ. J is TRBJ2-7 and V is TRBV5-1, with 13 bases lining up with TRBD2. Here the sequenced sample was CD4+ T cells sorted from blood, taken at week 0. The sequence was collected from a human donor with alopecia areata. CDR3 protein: CASSGGLAGHEQYF. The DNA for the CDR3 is TGCGCCAGCAGCGGGGGACTAGCGGGGCACGAGCAGTACTTC.